This T cell receptor beta chain was identified in a study of blood T cell repertoires in COVID-19. Study information: Samples taken during acute and convalescent COVID-19 were collected in the United States, Italy and Spain. The analysed material was cDNA or gDNA that came from T cells, B-cell-depleted T cells, or PBMCs.

Germline CDR1 and CDR2: MNHNY and SVGAGI (reference sequence). The CDR3 has 15 residues. V lost 5 bases to trimming and J lost 3 bases; unmatched junction nucleotides: 2. In the authors' methods: Reference gene primer amplification gave estimated nucleated cell counts. Sequenced by immunoSEQ multiplex PCR; TCRdb stores in-frame clones only, minus some. The V and J calls and the clone size are those of that table, but D and trimming were determined from the DNA. The sample yields some 110,000 clones, roughly four fifths seen once. This TCR was recovered from a woman aged 60-70 years with acute or convalescent COVID-19. The sequenced sample consisted of peripheral blood. V is TRBV6-6 and J is TRBJ2-2; 11 nucleotides line up with TRBD2. The CDR3 DNA is TGTGCCAGCAGTCAGGGACTAGCGGACACCGGGGAGCTGTTTTTT. Amino acids: CASSQGLADTGELFF.